Detailed here is one TCR beta chain. Its matching antigen is unknown. This record comes from a study of graft-versus-host responses after intestinal transplantation. Regarding the study as a whole: GvH clones surfaced in recipient marrow, some emerging earlier in ileum or blood.

The assay was immunoSEQ multiplex PCR, and TCRdb's table has in-frame clones only and misses some. The sample yields 90,000 to 100,000 clones, more than 70% seen once. The material sequenced was PBMCs, taken 255 days after intestinal transplant. This TCR was sampled from a human patient who received an intestinal transplant, so some T cells may come from the graft donor.

The CDR3 here is CASRWREVAGELFF. CDR3 DNA: TGTGCCAGCAGGTGGAGGGAGGTCGCCGGGGAGCTGTTTTTT. The chain employs TRBV6-1 and TRBJ2-2; weak D call: TRBD2 (6 bases). V was cut by 6 bases and J by 6 bases, with 14 bases left in between. The V gene's germline CDR1 is MNHNS and CDR2 SASEGT. The CDR3 is made up of 14 amino acids.